Detailed here is one TCR beta chain. Its antigen specificity is not known. Base qualities are not at hand, and no much larger clone is one base apart. The data originate from a study of technical replicates of blood from a few donors (dated by TCRdb to about 2017). From cysteine to phenylalanine, the CDR3 is 16 amino acids long. Just the 48-base CDR3 DNA is kept, in frame starting at base 1. The germline V end is reduced by 2 bases and the J end by 9 bases; junction bases left unmatched: 8. The germline V gene (reference sequence) gives CDR1 as LNHDA and CDR2 as SQIVND. Library prep was done by the immunoSEQ multiplex PCR assay. Not all clones reach the TCRdb copy of this immuneACCESS table, which keeps in-frame sequences only. Checked studies attribute under half of the gap to unresolved V genes and leave the rest unexplained. This sample holds approximately 12,000 clones; almost 95% were observed only once. Of the sample, roughly 7.6% falls within the top ten clones.

This chain joins TRBV19 to TRBJ2-1, with 12 junctional bases fitting TRBD2. The sequence was collected from a human donor in good health. The specimen sequenced was PBMCs. The CDR3: CASSISGLAGLVEQFF. The nucleotide sequence reads as follows: TGTGCCAGTAGTATAAGCGGACTAGCGGGACTGGTTGAGCAGTTCTTC.